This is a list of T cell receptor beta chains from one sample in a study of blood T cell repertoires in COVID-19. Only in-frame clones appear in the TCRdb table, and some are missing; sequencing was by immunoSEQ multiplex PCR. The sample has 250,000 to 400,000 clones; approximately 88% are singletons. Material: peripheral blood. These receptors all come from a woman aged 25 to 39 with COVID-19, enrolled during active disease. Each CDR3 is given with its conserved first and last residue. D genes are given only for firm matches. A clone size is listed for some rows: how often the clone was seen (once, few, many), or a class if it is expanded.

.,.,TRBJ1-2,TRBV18,CASSIPGEAYGGYTF,TGTGCCAGCTCAATACCCGGGGAAGCTTATGGTGGCTACACCTTC
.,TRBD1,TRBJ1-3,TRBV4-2,CASSQSGQGLGTIYF,TGTGCCAGCAGCCAATCGGGACAGGGACTGGGCACCATATATTTT
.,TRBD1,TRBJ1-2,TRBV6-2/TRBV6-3,CASSRHRGNYGYTF,TGTGCCAGCAGTCGACACAGGGGGAACTATGGCTACACCTTC
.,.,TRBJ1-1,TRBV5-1,CASSLQDGTEAFF,TGCGCCAGCAGCTTGCAGGATGGAACTGAAGCTTTCTTT
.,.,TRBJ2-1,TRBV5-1,CASSWTGGGNEQFF,TGCGCCAGCAGCTGGACCGGGGGTGGGAATGAGCAGTTCTTC
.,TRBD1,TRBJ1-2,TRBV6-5,CASRGQDNYGYTF,TGTGCCAGCAGGGGACAGGATAACTATGGCTACACCTTC
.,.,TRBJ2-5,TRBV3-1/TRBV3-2,CASSQGTTQETQYF,TGTGCCAGCAGCCAAGGGACTACCCAAGAGACCCAGTACTTC
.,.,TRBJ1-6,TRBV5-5,CASSLNRLPTPLHF,TGTGCCAGCAGCTTGAACAGGCTGCCAACACCCCTCCACTTT
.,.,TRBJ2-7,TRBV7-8,CASLLDRPTYSYEQYF,TGTGCCAGCCTGCTAGACAGACCTACCTACTCCTACGAGCAGTACTTC
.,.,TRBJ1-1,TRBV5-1,CASRPPGVSEAFF,TGCGCCAGCAGACCCCCAGGGGTGTCGGAAGCTTTCTTT
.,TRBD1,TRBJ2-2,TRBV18,CASSQQGAGNTGELFF,TGTGCCAGCTCACAACAGGGGGCAGGGAACACCGGGGAGCTGTTTTTT
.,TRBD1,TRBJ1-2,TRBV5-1,CASSLEGGASGYTF,TGCGCCAGCAGCTTGGAAGGGGGCGCCTCTGGCTACACCTTC
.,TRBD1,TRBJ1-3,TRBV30,CAWGMTGAAGNTIYF,TGTGCCTGGGGGATGACAGGGGCGGCTGGAAACACCATATATTTT
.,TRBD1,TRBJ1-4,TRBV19,CASRGVTGVDEKLFF,TGTGCCAGTAGGGGGGTGACAGGGGTGGATGAAAAACTGTTTTTT
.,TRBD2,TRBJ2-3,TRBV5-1,CASSLGTSGATDTQYF,TGCGCCAGCAGCCTGGGGACTAGCGGGGCCACAGATACGCAGTATTTT
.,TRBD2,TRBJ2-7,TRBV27,CASSLTSGGEQYF,TGTGCCAGCAGTTTAACGTCGGGAGGCGAGCAGTACTTC
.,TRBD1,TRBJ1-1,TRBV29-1,CSVGQTNTEAFF,TGCAGCGTGGGACAGACGAACACTGAAGCTTTCTTT
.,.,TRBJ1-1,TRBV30,CALGGVRSEAFF,TGTGCCTTAGGCGGGGTTCGCTCTGAAGCTTTCTTT
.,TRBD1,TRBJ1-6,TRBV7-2,CASSLAPGQGFSSNSPLHF,TGTGCCAGCAGCTTAGCGCCTGGACAGGGGTTTTCCTCTAATTCACCCCTCCACTTT
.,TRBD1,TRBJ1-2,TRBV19,CASSIAGTGRVYGYTF,TGTGCCAGTAGTATAGCTGGGACAGGTAGGGTCTATGGCTACACCTTC
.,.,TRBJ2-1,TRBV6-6,CASRPGLAEANEQFF,TGTGCCAGCAGGCCCGGTTTGGCGGAAGCTAATGAGCAGTTCTTC
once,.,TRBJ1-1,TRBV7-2,CASSSQTGMNTEAFF,TGTGCCAGCAGCTCCCAGACAGGCATGAACACTGAAGCTTTCTTT
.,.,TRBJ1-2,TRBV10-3,CAISDSGAVGYTF,TGTGCCATCAGTGATTCAGGGGCAGTTGGCTACACCTTC
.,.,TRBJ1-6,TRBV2,CASSEGLKSSYNSPLHF,TGTGCCAGCAGTGAAGGACTTAAGAGCTCCTATAATTCACCCCTCCACTTT
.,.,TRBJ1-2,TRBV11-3,CASSQPGASSYGYTF,TGTGCCAGCAGCCAACCAGGGGCTTCTAGCTATGGCTACACCTTC
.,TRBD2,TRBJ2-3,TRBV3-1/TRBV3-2,CASSHPNSGGSTDTQYF,TGTGCCAGCAGCCACCCTAATAGCGGGGGGAGCACAGATACGCAGTATTTT
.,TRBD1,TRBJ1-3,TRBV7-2,CASSLGRTGGNTIYF,TGTGCCAGCAGCTTAGGGAGGACAGGGGGAAACACCATATATTTT
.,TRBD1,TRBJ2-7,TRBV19,CASSSRGLGQYF,TGTGCCAGTAGTTCCAGGGGGCTCGGGCAGTACTTC
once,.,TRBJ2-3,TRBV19,CATTAMGRQGTDTQYF,TGTGCCACAACAGCCATGGGCAGACAGGGCACAGATACGCAGTATTTT
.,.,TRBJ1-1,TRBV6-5,CASSRQLNTEAFF,TGTGCCAGCAGCCGACAATTGAACACTGAAGCTTTCTTT
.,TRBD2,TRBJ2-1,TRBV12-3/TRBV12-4,CASWASGAGEQFF,TGTGCCAGCTGGGCTAGCGGGGCGGGTGAGCAGTTCTTC
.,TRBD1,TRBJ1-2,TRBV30,CAWGTGNYGYTF,TGTGCCTGGGGGACAGGAAACTATGGCTACACCTTC
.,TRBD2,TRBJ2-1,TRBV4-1,CASSPGSSGGAGPYNEQFF,TGCGCCAGCAGCCCCGGGAGTAGCGGGGGGGCCGGTCCCTACAATGAGCAGTTCTTC
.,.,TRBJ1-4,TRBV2,CASSARVGNEKLFF,TGTGCCAGCAGTGCACGGGTGGGTAATGAAAAACTGTTTTTT
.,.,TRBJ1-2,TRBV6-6,CASRRGLYGYTF,TGTGCCAGCAGAAGGGGCCTTTATGGCTACACCTTC
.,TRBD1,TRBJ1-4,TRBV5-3,CARSLPCRQGAGEKLFF,TGTGCCAGAAGCTTGCCGTGTAGACAGGGGGCAGGAGAAAAACTGTTTTTT
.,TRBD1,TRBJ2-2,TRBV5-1,CASRDRGNTGELFF,TGCGCCAGCAGGGACAGGGGAAACACCGGGGAGCTGTTTTTT
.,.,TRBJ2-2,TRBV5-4,CASSLNTGELFF,TGTGCCAGCAGCCTGAACACCGGGGAGCTGTTTTTT
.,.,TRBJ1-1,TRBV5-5,CASTWGHDTEAFF,TGTGCCAGCACTTGGGGCCACGACACTGAAGCTTTCTTT
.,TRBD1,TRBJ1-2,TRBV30,CAWSPGGVYGYTF,TGTGCCTGGAGCCCAGGGGGCGTCTATGGCTACACCTTC
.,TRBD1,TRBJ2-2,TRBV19,CASLGTGNTGELFF,TGTGCCAGTTTAGGGACAGGGAACACCGGGGAGCTGTTTTTT